This TCR beta chain was sequenced during a study of blood T cell repertoires in COVID-19. On the study more broadly: Whether acute or convalescent, the COVID-19 samples came from the United States, Italy and Spain. Sample material is recorded as cDNA or gDNA derived from T cells, B-cell-depleted T cells, or PBMCs.

The germline V gene has CDR1 SGHDN and CDR2 FVKESK. The CDR3 is 16 amino acids. Trimming cost V 5 bases and J 4 bases; bases outside gene matches: 11. Clones were sequenced by immunoSEQ multiplex PCR, and TCRdb holds only the in-frame ones, with some missing. The table records about 89,000 clones, 80% of them present only once. This clone was detected only a few times. The source is a woman of 80 years or more with acute or convalescent COVID-19. The sequencing sample was made of peripheral blood. V usage is TRBV14 and J usage is TRBJ2-1, with TRBD2 matching over 7 bases. Written as DNA, the CDR3 is TGTGCCAGCAGCGCCTGGGGGGGGAGTGGATACAATGAGCAGTTCTTC. It yields the protein CASSAWGGSGYNEQFF.